This is a list of T cell receptor beta chains from one sample in a study of identical twins. In TCRdb, the 5' RACE reads were re-called with MiXCR into one record per CDR3 protein. The data contain approximately 890,000 distinct CDR3 sequences, approximately 13% of them singletons. The sample was also linked to a second study, of yellow fever vaccine responses in identical twins.

The material sequenced was PBMCs. The source is a young woman in good health. CDR3s include the opening cysteine and the closing phenylalanine or tryptophan. The D gene is left open where the match is weak. Clone size, where shown, is once, few, many, or a class for clones that have expanded.

TRBD1	TRBV7-9	NA	16	TRBJ1-6	TGTGCCAGCAGCCAGGACAGGAGGCCTTCGGTTTCACCCCTCCACTTT	CASSQDRRPSVSPLHF
NA	TRBV20-1	many	12	TRBJ2-1	TGCAGTCCCACGTCAGAAGACAATGAGCAGTTCTTC	CSPTSEDNEQFF
NA	TRBV10-3	few	17	TRBJ2-4	TGTGCCATCAGTGAGTCGTTGGCGGATAGGGGCAAAAACATTCAGTACTTC	CAISESLADRGKNIQYF
NA	TRBV20-1	NA	14	TRBJ2-3	TGCAGTGCTAGAGTTACGGGAGCCACAGATACGCAGTATTTT	CSARVTGATDTQYF
NA	TRBV12-3/TRBV12-4	many	15	TRBJ2-3	TGTGCCAGCAGTTTAGGTGGGGGGCGCACAGATACGCAGTATTTT	CASSLGGGRTDTQYF
NA	TRBV20-1	NA	16	TRBJ2-1	TGCAGTGCTAGAGCGGCGGGGGCCCTTAACCACAATGAGCAGTTCTTC	CSARAAGALNHNEQFF
TRBD2	TRBV20-1	few	16	TRBJ2-1	TGCAGTGCTAGCGAAGGTGGCGGGAGTTCCTACAATGAGCAGTTCTTC	CSASEGGGSSYNEQFF
NA	TRBV18	NA	16	TRBJ2-1	TGTGCCAGCTCACCGGGGCGGAGCAGCTCCTACAATGAGCAGTTCTTC	CASSPGRSSSYNEQFF
TRBD2	TRBV20-1	few	15	TRBJ2-2	TGCAGTGCTATCGCACGGACTAGCGGGCTGGGGGAGCTGTTTTTT	CSAIARTSGLGELFF
NA	TRBV7-3	many	13	TRBJ2-1	TGTGCCAGCAGCTATGGACCTGTCAATGAGCAGTTCTTC	CASSYGPVNEQFF
TRBD2	TRBV12-3/TRBV12-4	few	17	TRBJ2-7	TGTGCCAGCAGTTCCGGTAGGCTAGCGGGAGAAACCTACGAGCAGTACTTC	CASSSGRLAGETYEQYF
TRBD2	TRBV15	many	14	TRBJ2-7	TGTGCCACCAGGACTAGCGGGAACCCCTACGAGCAGTACTTC	CATRTSGNPYEQYF
TRBD2	TRBV7-9	once	16	TRBJ2-1	TGTGCCAGCAGCGCCACTAGCGGAGGCCTTGCTTTAGGGCAGTTCTTC	CASSATSGGLALGQFF
TRBD1	TRBV5-1	few	15	TRBJ1-1	TGCGCCAGCAGGACAGGGCCTACCCGGAACACTGAAGCTTTCTTT	CASRTGPTRNTEAFF
NA	TRBV7-9	many	15	TRBJ1-1	TGTGCCAGCAGCCCGAGGCTGGGCACGAACACTGAAGCTTTCTTT	CASSPRLGTNTEAFF